This T cell receptor beta chain was documented in a study of blood T cells in healthy people across ages. The second PCR ran roughly 6 to 12 cycles with a sample-barcoded 5' primer and J-beta primers. TCRdb redid the calling of the 5' RACE reads with MiXCR, one entry per CDR3 protein. The table has 1.5 million or so distinct CDR3 sequences, approximately 38% seen once. Note on this clonotype: Antigen: not known. At one end the junction does not follow the germline gene, possibly because of a read error.

Findings and caveats of the study: The authors considered diversity estimates from one million T cells to be underestimates.

Looked up from germline, CDR1 is DFQATT and CDR2 is SNEGSKA (reference sequence). The CDR3 runs to 16 residues. Sequencing was carried out using blood. The sequence was obtained from a woman between 18 and 29 years old in good health. This sequence joins TRBV20-1 and TRBJ2-3; D may correspond to TRBD1 or TRBD2 (5 bases each). CDR3 region: CSARGELTKPPDTQYF. In DNA form, the CDR3 reads TGCAGTGCCAGAGGGGAGTTGACCAAGCCCCCAGATACGCAGTATTTT.